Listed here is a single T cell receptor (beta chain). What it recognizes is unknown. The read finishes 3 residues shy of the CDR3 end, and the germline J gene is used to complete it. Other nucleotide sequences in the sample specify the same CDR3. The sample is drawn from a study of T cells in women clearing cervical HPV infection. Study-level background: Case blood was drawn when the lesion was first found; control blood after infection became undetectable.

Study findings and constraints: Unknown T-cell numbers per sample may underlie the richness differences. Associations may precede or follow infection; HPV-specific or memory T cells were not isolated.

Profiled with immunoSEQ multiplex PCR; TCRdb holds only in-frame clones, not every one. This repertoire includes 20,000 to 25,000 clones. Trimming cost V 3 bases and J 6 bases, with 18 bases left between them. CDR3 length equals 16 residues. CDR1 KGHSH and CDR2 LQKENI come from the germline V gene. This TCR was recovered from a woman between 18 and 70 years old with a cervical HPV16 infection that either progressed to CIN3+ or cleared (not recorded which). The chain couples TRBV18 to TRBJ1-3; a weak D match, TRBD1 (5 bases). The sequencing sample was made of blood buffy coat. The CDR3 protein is CASSPAGLLGVNTIYF. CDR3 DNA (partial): TGTGCCAGCTCACCCGCGGGACTACTTGGCGTAAACACC.